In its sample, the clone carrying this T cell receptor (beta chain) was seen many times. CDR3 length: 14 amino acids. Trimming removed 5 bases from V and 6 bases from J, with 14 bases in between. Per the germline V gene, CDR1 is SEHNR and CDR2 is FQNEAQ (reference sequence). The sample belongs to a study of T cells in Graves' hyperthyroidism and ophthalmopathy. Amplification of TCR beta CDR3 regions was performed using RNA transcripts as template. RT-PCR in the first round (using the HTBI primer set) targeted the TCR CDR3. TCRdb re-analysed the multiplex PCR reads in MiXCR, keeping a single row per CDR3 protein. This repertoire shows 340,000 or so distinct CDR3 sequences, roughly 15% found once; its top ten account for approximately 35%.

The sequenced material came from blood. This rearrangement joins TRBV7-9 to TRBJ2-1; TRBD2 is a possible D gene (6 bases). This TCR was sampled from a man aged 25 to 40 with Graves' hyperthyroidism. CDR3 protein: CASSLVGLANEQFF. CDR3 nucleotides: TGTGCCAGCAGCCTAGTGGGACTCGCCAATGAGCAGTTCTTC.